These 29 T cell receptor beta chains originate from one sample sequenced in a study of Graves' ophthalmopathy and Graves' hyperthyroidism. The study amplified TCR beta CDR3 regions using RNA transcripts. After a first-round RT-PCR with HTBI primers, a second-round multiplex PCR was run. TCRdb passed the multiplex PCR reads through MiXCR, listing each CDR3 protein once. The sample has around 1,000,000 distinct CDR3 sequences, approximately 35% seen once; the top ten hold 11%. The sequencing input was peripheral blood or thyroid tissue (not recorded which). These receptors came from an adult man with Graves' hyperthyroidism.

This chain links TRBV6-6 with TRBJ1-6, with TRBD1 matching over 10 bases. Germline V gene data show CDR1 as MNHNY and CDR2 as SVGAGI (reference sequence). This CDR3 has 17 residues. After removal of 2 bases from V and 5 bases from J, the junction contained 6 bases not matched to a gene. CDR3 in amino acids: CASSYPTGGSDNSPLHF. CDR3 nucleotide sequence: TGTGCCAGCAGTTACCCGACAGGGGGCTCGGATAATTCACCCCTCCACTTT.

A remark on this clonotype: One end of the junction is discordant with germline, which a read error may explain. The chain employs TRBV7-2 and TRBJ2-2, with 8 positions matching TRBD2. The length of the CDR3 is 15 residues. The V gene's germline CDR1 is SGHTA and CDR2 FQGNSA. CDR3 nucleotides: TGCGCCAGCAGCTTGGGCGGGGGGCGCACCGGGGAGCTGTTTTTT. Translation gives CASSLGGGRTGELFF.

The chain uses TRBV6-5 and TRBJ2-7; the match to TRBD1 covers 11 bases. The CDR3 covers 15 residues. CDR1 MNHEY and CDR2 SVGAGI come from the germline V gene. V trimming: 7 bases; J trimming: 0 bases; junction bases outside the gene matches: 5. This chain's CDR3 is CASNRGTGGSYEQYF. DNA for the CDR3: TGTGCCAGCAACCGAGGGACAGGGGGCTCCTACGAGCAGTACTTC.

This clonotype was seen at least ten times. The V gene is TRBV7-8, the J gene TRBJ1-2; the match to TRBD1 covers 9 bases. The CDR3 is made up of 14 amino acids. V lost 3 bases, J lost 6 bases, and 5 bases stayed unmatched. Germline loops: CDR1 SGHVS, CDR2 FQNEAQ. CDR3 coding DNA: TGTGCCAGCAGCTTCCTAACAGGGGGCGATGGCTACACCTTC. Translated, it gives CASSFLTGGDGYTF. Filled out from reference TRBV7-8 and TRBJ1-2, the complete variable domain reads GAGVSQSPRYKVAKRGQDVALRCDPISGHVSLFWYQQALGQGPEFLTYFQNEAQLDKSGLPSDRFFAERPEGSVSTLKIQRTQQEDSAVYLCASSFLTGGDGYTFGSGTRLTVV.

V is TRBV7-2 and J is TRBJ1-5; 8 bases are a match to TRBD1. Trimming cost V 5 bases and J 4 bases; bases outside gene matches: 4. This CDR3 has 14 residues. The V gene's germline CDR1 is SGHTA and CDR2 FQGNSA. The CDR3 coding sequence is TGTGCCAGCAGCCCAGGGGGCTGGAATCAGCCCCAGCATTTT. This codes for CASSPGGWNQPQHF.

A note on this clonotype: A single base separates this from a much larger clone, so it may be a read error. The rearrangement uses TRBV20-1 and TRBJ1-2, with 8 nucleotides matching TRBD1. Unmatched junction bases numbered 10, after V lost 2 bases and J lost 5 bases. Per germline, CDR1 DFQATT and CDR2 SNEGSKA (reference sequence). The CDR3 runs to 15 residues. In DNA, the CDR3 is TGCAGTGCTAGACCCGCCCTTTGGACAGGGTATGGCTACACCTTC. Translation: CSARPALWTGYGYTF.

This clonotype has only a few counts. The V call is TRBV9, the J call TRBJ1-1; 9 bases agree with TRBD1. CDR3 length: 12 residues. Germline V gene data show CDR1 as SGDLS and CDR2 as YYNGEE. Trimming cost V 3 bases and J 11 bases; bases outside gene matches: 5. The CDR3 sequence is CASSEGQGDAFF. DNA of the CDR3: TGTGCCAGCAGCGAGGGACAGGGTGACGCTTTCTTT.

As regards this clonotype: The conserved phenylalanine or tryptophan normally closing the CDR3 is absent here, so this likely arose from a read error. V usage is TRBV7-9 and J usage is TRBJ1-3; 7 bases map to TRBD1. There are 19 residues in the CDR3. Looked up from germline, CDR1 is SEHNR and CDR2 is FQNEAQ (reference sequence). The J segment lost 2 bases and the V segment lost 3 bases, leaving 16 bases of the junction unmatched. In nucleotides, the CDR3 is TGTGCCAGCAGCTTCTCCTACCAAGGGGGCGGGGGGGCTGGAAACACCATATATGCT. Translation gives CASSFSYQGGGGAGNTIYA.

CDR3 nucleotides: TGTGCCAGCAAACAGGGGCGGGATCAGCCCCAGCATTTT. Translation gives CASKQGRDQPQHF. V and J are TRBV6-2 or TRBV6-3 and TRBJ1-5; the match to TRBD1 covers 7 bases. The CDR3 contains 13 residues. Germline CDR1 MNHEY, CDR2 SVGEGT. The ends lost 7 bases at V and 5 bases at J; junction bases unmatched: 5.

This clonotype was picked up many times. The chain couples TRBV7-9 to TRBJ2-6; TRBD2 is a possible D gene (6 bases). The CDR3 is 16 amino acids. Trimming shortened V by 4 bases and J by 0 bases, and 10 bases separated the two germline ends. Germline V lookup: CDR1 SEHNR, CDR2 FQNEAQ (reference sequence). The DNA of the CDR3 is TGTGCCAGCAGCTCCTTGGAGGGCTCTGGGGCCAACGTCCTGACTTTC. This translates into CASSSLEGSGANVLTF.

The chain recombines TRBV10-3 with TRBJ1-6, with a tentative D call TRBD1 (5 bases). V was clipped by 2 bases and J by 4 bases, with 12 bases between them. CDR1 ENHRY and CDR2 SYGVKD come from the germline V gene. This CDR3 has 16 residues. For the CDR3, the DNA is TGTGCCATCAGTGAGAGGGGACGGACTTATAATTCACCCCTCCACTTT. Translating it yields CAISERGRTYNSPLHF.

This clonotype was found many times. The chain uses TRBV12-3 or TRBV12-4 and TRBJ1-5; 8 bases fit TRBD1. J was trimmed by 4 bases and V by 6 bases; bases with no gene match: 8. CDR3 length: 15 amino acids. The CDR3 region is CASSKGQGANQPQHF. The CDR3 bases are TGTGCCAGCAGCAAAGGACAGGGTGCAAATCAGCCCCAGCATTTT.

In its sample, this clonotype was seen a few times. The rearrangement links TRBV4-3 to TRBJ1-2; TRBD1 is a possible D gene (6 bases). Germline-derived CDR1 and CDR2 are LGHNA and YSLEER. V gave up 4 bases and J gave up 0 bases, with 15 bases separating them. This CDR3 has 16 amino acids. The chain's CDR3 is CASSPRGQGSNYGYTF. The CDR3 coding sequence is TGCGCCAGCAGCCCGAGAGGGCAGGGGTCTAACTATGGCTACACCTTC.

The chain recombines TRBV12-3 or TRBV12-4 with TRBJ1-5; 9 nucleotides agree with TRBD1. CDR3 length: 17 amino acids. V was clipped by 4 bases and J by 5 bases; unmatched bases: 12. CDR3 region: CASSSPPRGQGYQPQHF. The CDR3 DNA follows: TGTGCCAGCAGTTCACCCCCTCGGGGACAGGGATATCAGCCCCAGCATTTT.

Ten or more counts support this clonotype. The rearrangement links TRBV25-1 to TRBJ2-5, with D perhaps matching TRBD1 or TRBD2 (6 bases each). V was clipped by 4 bases and J by 5 bases, with 14 bases between them. Germline CDR1 and CDR2: MGHDK and SYGVNS. The CDR3 runs to 14 residues. DNA of the CDR3: TGTGCCAGCAGTGTCACAGGGACTGAGGAGACCCAGTACTTC. Amino acid sequence: CASSVTGTEETQYF.

Points on this clonotype: One end of the junction is discordant with germline, which a read error may explain. The chain joins TRBV6-6 to TRBJ2-6; the D is unclear. The CDR3 is 12 residues long. The germline gives CDR1 MNHNY, CDR2 SVGAGI (reference sequence). CDR3 bases: TGTGCCAGCAAAATAATCAGCAACACTGAAGCTTTC. It codes for CASKIISNTEAF.

This chain joins TRBV20-1 and TRBJ1-5; TRBD1 is a possible D gene (5 bases). Trimming shortened V by 7 bases and J by 5 bases, and 9 bases separated the two germline ends. The CDR3 extends over 11 amino acids. Germline loops: CDR1 DFQATT, CDR2 SNEGSKA (reference sequence). This CDR3 is CSEGVDQPQHF. The DNA of the CDR3 is TGCAGTGAAGGGGTCGATCAGCCCCAGCATTTT.

This clonotype was detected a few times. This sequence joins TRBV7-2 and TRBJ1-2; 11 bases match TRBD1. J gave up 4 bases and V 2 bases, and 6 bases lay outside the gene matches. Germline V gene data show CDR1 as SGHTA and CDR2 as FQGNSA. The CDR3 is made up of 16 amino acids. The CDR3 nucleotides read TGTGCCAGCAGCTTAATTCTTGGGACAGGGGGCTATGGCTACACCTTC. This gives the protein CASSLILGTGGYGYTF.

Notes on this clonotype: The DNA is omitted, as the CDR3 cannot be located on it reliably, and the CDR3 follows TCRdb's listing. V gene TRBV29-1 combines with J gene TRBJ2-7; the tabulated D call, TRBD1, remains unverified against the DNA. Germline V lookup: CDR1 SQVTM, CDR2 ANQGSEA. From its first to its last residue, the CDR3 has 22 amino acids. The CDR3 loop is CCPEDSSIYLCSVVGVTYEQYF.

The chain links TRBV20-1 to TRBJ2-5; possible D gene TRBD1, 5 bases. The ends were cut back, 3 bases at V and 5 bases at J, with 10 bases in the middle. Germline CDR1 DFQATT, CDR2 SNEGSKA (reference sequence). The CDR3 sequence is 12 residues long. Here the CDR3 reads CSASRQSETQYF. The DNA of the CDR3 is TGCAGTGCTAGTCGACAGTCGGAGACCCAGTACTTC.

V gene TRBV2 combines with J gene TRBJ1-1, with TRBD1 as a possible D gene (6 bases). This CDR3 comprises 14 residues. V lost 7 bases to trimming and J lost 4 bases, with 16 bases between them. Germline V gives CDR1 SNHLY, CDR2 FYNNEI. This CDR3 reads CASNFLGATTEAFF. CDR3 sequence (DNA): TGTGCCAGCAACTTTTTGGGGGCGACCACTGAAGCTTTCTTT.

CDR3 loop: CAISFGDNSPLHF. CDR3 coding DNA: TGTGCCATCAGTTTCGGTGATAATTCACCCCTCCACTTT. The chain couples TRBV10-3 to TRBJ1-6; D is uncertain. The CDR3 is 13 residues long. V lost 5 bases and J 5 bases, leaving 7 bases between the germline ends. The V gene's germline CDR1 is ENHRY and CDR2 SYGVKD.

This clonotype showed up many times. The chain recombines TRBV19 with TRBJ1-1, with D perhaps matching TRBD1 (5 bases). Germline V gene lookup returns CDR1 LNHDA and CDR2 SQIVND (reference sequence). The CDR3 covers 15 residues. V lost 2 bases and J 5 bases, leaving 15 bases between the germline ends. CDR3 residues: CASSIFGDGGTEAFF. The CDR3 nucleotides are TGTGCCAGTAGTATATTTGGGGACGGCGGGACTGAAGCTTTCTTT.

Here the CDR3 reads CASQKTGDSYNSPLHF. CDR3 in DNA: TGTGCCAGCCAAAAGACAGGGGACTCCTATAATTCACCCCTCCACTTT. V and J are TRBV25-1 and TRBJ1-6; 8 bases map to TRBD1. Germline CDR1 MGHDK, CDR2 SYGVNS. CDR3 length: 16 residues. V trimming: 8 bases; J trimming: 0 bases; junction bases outside the gene matches: 6.

This clonotype was seen a handful of times. Since a much larger clone is just one base distant, this may be a read error. V usage is TRBV20-1 and J usage is TRBJ2-2; D unclear. The CDR3 runs to 10 residues. The germline V and J ends were trimmed by 3 bases and 5 bases, with 1 base remaining between them. Germline V gene lookup returns CDR1 DFQATT and CDR2 SNEGSKA (reference sequence). The CDR3 nucleotides read TGCAGTGCTAGTACCGGGGAGCTGTTTTTT. Protein product: CSASTGELFF.

This clonotype was detected only once. The chain recombines TRBV29-1 with TRBJ1-2; no clear D gene. The V gene lost 6 bases and the J gene lost 3 bases, with 11 bases spanning the gap. The germline CDR1 and CDR2 sequences are SQVTM and ANQGSEA. This CDR3 has 12 amino acids. The CDR3 sequence: CSVSREYYGYTF. The DNA of the CDR3 is TGCAGCGTGTCCCGGGAGTACTATGGCTACACCTTC.

This clonotype was detected many times. The V call is TRBV10-3, the J call TRBJ2-5, with D unclear. Trimming left V 0 bases short and J 5 bases short, with 4 bases between. This CDR3 spans 12 amino acids. Germline-derived CDR1 and CDR2 are ENHRY and SYGVKD. In DNA form, the CDR3 reads TGTGCCATCAGTGAGTCTTGGGAGACCCAGTACTTC. It codes for CAISESWETQYF.

The rearrangement uses TRBV15 and TRBJ1-6; D is possibly TRBD1 (5 bases). Germline V gene lookup returns CDR1 LNHNV and CDR2 YYDKDF (reference sequence). The V end lost 11 bases, the J end lost 6 bases, and 26 bases lay between the germline ends. The CDR3 extends over 17 amino acids. The CDR3 protein is CAWSVERTRGVNSPLHF. CDR3 coding DNA: TGTGCCTGGAGTGTAGAAAGGACAAGAGGAGTTAATTCACCCCTCCACTTT.

This clonotype came up once. The chain combines TRBV29-1 with TRBJ1-2; TRBD1 aligns across 7 bases. The CDR3 is made up of 12 amino acids. Germline V lookup: CDR1 SQVTM, CDR2 ANQGSEA. The junction had 12 bases not matched to a gene; V was cut back by 7 bases and J by 10 bases. Written as DNA, the CDR3 is TGCAGCGCAGGGGGGGGGCGAGCCTCCTACACCTTC. It codes for CSAGGGRASYTF.